This T cell receptor (beta chain) was profiled in a study of blood T cell repertoires in COVID-19. Study at large: The United States, Italy and Spain supplied acute and convalescent COVID-19 samples. T cells, B-cell-depleted T cells, or PBMCs provided the cDNA or gDNA that served as material.

Methods used by the authors: It was from reference gene primer amplification that nucleated cell counts were estimated. Clones were read by immunoSEQ multiplex PCR, and TCRdb kept only the in-frame ones, dropping some. The V and J calls and clone size were taken over from that table, and D and trimming were inferred from the DNA. The sample lists 150,000 to 200,000 clones, over 75% occurring once. Between the trimmed V and J ends, which lost 4 bases and 3 bases, there was a span of 13 bases. This CDR3 is built from 14 residues. Germline CDR1 reads SGHAT; CDR2 reads FQNNGV. Sequences were obtained from peripheral blood. The clonotype originates from a human donor in a cohort sampled during active COVID-19. The chain joins TRBV11-2 to TRBJ2-7, with D tentatively TRBD1 (5 bases). DNA for the CDR3: TGTGCCAGCAGCTCCGTCAGGGATCTCTACGAGCAGTACTTC. Protein: CASSSVRDLYEQYF.